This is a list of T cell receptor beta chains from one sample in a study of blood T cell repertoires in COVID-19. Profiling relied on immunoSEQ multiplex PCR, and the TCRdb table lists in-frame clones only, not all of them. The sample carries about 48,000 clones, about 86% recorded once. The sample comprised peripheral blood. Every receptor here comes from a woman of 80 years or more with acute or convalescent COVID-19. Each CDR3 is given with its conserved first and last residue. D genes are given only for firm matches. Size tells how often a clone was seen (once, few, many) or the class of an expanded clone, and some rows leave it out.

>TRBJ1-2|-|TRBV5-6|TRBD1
TGTGCCAGCAGCCGCGGACAGGGGGACTATGGCTACACCTTC
CASSRGQGDYGYTF
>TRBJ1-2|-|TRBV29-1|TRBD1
TGCAGCGTTGAAGGACAGGGAGGTTTGAGTGGCTACACCTTC
CSVEGQGGLSGYTF
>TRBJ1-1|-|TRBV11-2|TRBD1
TGTGCCAGCAGCTTGGGGACAGGGGCCACTGAAGCTTTCTTT
CASSLGTGATEAFF
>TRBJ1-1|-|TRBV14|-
TGTGCCAGCAGCCAAACGAAGAAGGGGACTGAAGCTTTCTTT
CASSQTKKGTEAFF
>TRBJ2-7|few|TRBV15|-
TGTGCCACCAGCAGGGACAGAGGACGCTACGAGCAGTACTTC
CATSRDRGRYEQYF
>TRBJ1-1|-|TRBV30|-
TGTGCCTGGAGCTACAGGGCCGCGCTTGAAGCTTTCTTT
CAWSYRAALEAFF
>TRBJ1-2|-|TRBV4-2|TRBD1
TGTGCCAGCAGCCATGGACAGGGTGATGGCTACACCTTC
CASSHGQGDGYTF
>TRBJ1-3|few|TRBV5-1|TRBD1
TGCGCCAGCAGCTCAGGGACAGCTGCTGGAAACACCATATATTTT
CASSSGTAAGNTIYF
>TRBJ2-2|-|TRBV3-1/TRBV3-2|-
TGTGCCAGCAGCCAAGATGCGGCGAGAGGGGAGCTGTTTTTT
CASSQDAARGELFF
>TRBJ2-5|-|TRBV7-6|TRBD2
TGTGCCAGCAGCTTAGGGGGAGGGGCAGGAGAAGAGACCCAGTACTTC
CASSLGGGAGEETQYF
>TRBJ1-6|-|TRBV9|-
TGTGCCAGCAGCCGGGGGGGGACCCTCCACTTT
CASSRGGTLHF
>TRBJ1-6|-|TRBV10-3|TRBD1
TGTGCCATCAGTGGGGACAGGGAAAGCTCCTATAATTCACCCCTCCACTTT
CAISGDRESSYNSPLHF
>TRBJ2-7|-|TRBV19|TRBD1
TGTGCCAGTAGTCTCCGGGACAGGGACTACGAGCAGTACTTC
CASSLRDRDYEQYF
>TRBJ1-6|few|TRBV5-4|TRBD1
TGTGCCAGCAGCTTGGATAGGGGGCAATCACCCCTCCACTTT
CASSLDRGQSPLHF
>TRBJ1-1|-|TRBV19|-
TGTGCCAGTAGAGAAGGGAGGACTGAAGCTTTCTTT
CASREGRTEAFF
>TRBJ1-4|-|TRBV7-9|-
TGTGCCAGCAGCTCGGAAGTTCCATCGGGTGAAAAACTGTTTTTT
CASSSEVPSGEKLFF
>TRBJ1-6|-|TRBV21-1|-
TGTGCCACCGAATGGGACAGATATAATTCACCCCTCCACTTT
CATEWDRYNSPLHF
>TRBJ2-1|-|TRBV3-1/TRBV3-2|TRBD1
TGTGCCAGCAGCGCCCGGGACAGATTAGACAATGAGCAGTTCTTC
CASSARDRLDNEQFF
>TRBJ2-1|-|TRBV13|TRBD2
TGTGCCAGCAGCGCGGGGGGGCCTAGGTACAATGAGCAGTTCTTC
CASSAGGPRYNEQFF
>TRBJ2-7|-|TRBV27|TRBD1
TGTGCCAGCAGTTTATCGAACAGGGGGCTCGAGCAGTACTTC
CASSLSNRGLEQYF
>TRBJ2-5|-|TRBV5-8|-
TGTGCCAGCTCCATCAAAGGGGGGGCGAACCAAGAGACCCAGTACTTC
CASSIKGGANQETQYF
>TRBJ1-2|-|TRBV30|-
TGTGCCTGGAGCGAGGGGGGGGCGCGTGGCTACACCTTC
CAWSEGGARGYTF
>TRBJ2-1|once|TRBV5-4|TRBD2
TGTGCCAGCAGCTCGCCGGGACTAGCGGGGGTCCATGAGCAGTTCTTC
CASSSPGLAGVHEQFF
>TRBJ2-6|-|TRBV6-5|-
TGTGCCAGCAGTTCTCCTCTCCTGTCTGGGGCCAACGTCCTGACTTTC
CASSSPLLSGANVLTF
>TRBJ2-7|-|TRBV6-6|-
TGTGCCAGCACCAAGGAGGAGGGATACGAGCAGTACTTC
CASTKEEGYEQYF
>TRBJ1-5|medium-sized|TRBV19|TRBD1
TGTGCCAGCAGGACAGGGCGCGAGAATCAGCCCCAGCATTTT
CASRTGRENQPQHF
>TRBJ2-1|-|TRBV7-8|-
TGTGCCAGCAGCCCCCTTGGAGGGTTATACAATGAGCAGTTCTTC
CASSPLGGLYNEQFF
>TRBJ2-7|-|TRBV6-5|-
TGTGCCAGCAGTTACTCCCAAGTTCGGTCCTACGAGCAGTACTTC
CASSYSQVRSYEQYF
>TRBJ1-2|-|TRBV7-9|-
TGTGCCAGCAGCCAGGGGTGGGGAGGGGCTAACTATGGCTACACCTTC
CASSQGWGGANYGYTF
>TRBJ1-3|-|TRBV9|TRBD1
TGTGCCAGCAGCACACGACAGGGTGGATCTGGAAACACCATATATTTT
CASSTRQGGSGNTIYF
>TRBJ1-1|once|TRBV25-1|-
TGTGCCAGCAGTGAAATAAGGGGGAACACTGAAGCTTTCTTT
CASSEIRGNTEAFF
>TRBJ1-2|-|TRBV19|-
TGTGCCAGTTCTACCACAGGGAGCTATGGCTACACCTTC
CASSTTGSYGYTF
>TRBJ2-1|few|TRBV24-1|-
TGTGCCACCAGTGATGGGGGGATCAATGAGCAGTTCTTC
CATSDGGINEQFF
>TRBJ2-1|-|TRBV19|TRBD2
TGTGCCAGTAGTATAGATCGAGGTAGCGGGGGGGTCTCCTACAATGAGCAGTTCTTC
CASSIDRGSGGVSYNEQFF
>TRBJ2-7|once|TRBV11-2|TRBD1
TGTGCCAGCAGCCGAGGGACAGGCACCTACGAGCAGTACTTC
CASSRGTGTYEQYF
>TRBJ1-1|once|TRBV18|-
TGTGCCAGCTCACTTGGAGGGACGGATAACACTGAAGCTTTCTTT
CASSLGGTDNTEAFF
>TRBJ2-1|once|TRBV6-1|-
TGTGCCAGCAGTGAAACTAGTAGCTCCTACAATGAGCAGTTCTTC
CASSETSSSYNEQFF
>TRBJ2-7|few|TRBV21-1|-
TGTGCCAGCAGCAAAGGGCCCCCACTATTAGAGCAGTACTTC
CASSKGPPLLEQYF